Included here is one T cell receptor (beta chain) sequence, with context. The sample belongs to a study of blood T cell repertoires in COVID-19. This table comes from immunoSEQ multiplex PCR, and its TCRdb copy is limited to in-frame clones, with some not included. The repertoire holds more than 95,000 clones, roughly 85% seen once, with under 8% in the top ten. Germline V gene data show CDR1 as ENHRY and CDR2 as SYGVKD. V was pared by 8 bases and J by 2 bases, with 29 bases between. The length of the CDR3 is 19 residues. This TCR came from an elderly man with active or convalescent COVID-19. Sequenced input: peripheral blood. The chain has TRBV10-3 and TRBJ2-3, with D possibly TRBD2 on 6 matching bases. Written as DNA, the CDR3 is TGTGCCATCCCGCCCGGGGGAGAGGGGCGGAGGGTCGACACAGATACGCAGTATTTT. Protein: CAIPPGGEGRRVDTDTQYF.